Below are 10 T cell receptor beta chains sequenced from a single sample in a study of blood T cell repertoires in COVID-19. Assay used: immunoSEQ multiplex PCR; TCRdb lists only in-frame clones, some missing. The repertoire holds 150,000 to 200,000 clones, less than 85% seen once, with 15% to 20% in the top ten. The sequenced material came from PBMCs or T cells enriched from blood (not recorded which). The receptors here all came from a man between 60 and 75 years old who had recovered from COVID-19.

The V and J genes are TRBV6-5 and TRBJ2-7; a weak D match, TRBD1 (5 bases). The CDR3 has 14 residues. V lost 6 bases and J lost 1, with 13 bases in between. Germline CDR1 reads MNHEY; CDR2 reads SVGAGI. CDR3 DNA: TGTGCCAGCAGGGGCAGGGTCGGGTCCTACGAGCAGTACTTC. Amino acid sequence: CASRGRVGSYEQYF.

This chain uses TRBV18 with TRBJ2-2; 9 bases are shared with TRBD1. This CDR3 is 15 amino acids long. Germline loops: CDR1 KGHSH, CDR2 LQKENI. J lost 6 bases, V lost 1 base, and 3 bases had no gene match. The CDR3 reads CASSPQQGAAGELFF. DNA of the CDR3: TGTGCCAGCTCACCACAACAGGGGGCGGCCGGGGAGCTGTTTTTT.

This clone came up a few times. The chain links TRBV19 to TRBJ2-2; D not certain. The V gene's germline CDR1 is LNHDA and CDR2 SQIVND (reference sequence). The V end was cut by 2 bases, the J end by 5 bases, with 12 bases between. The CDR3 runs to 15 residues. CDR3 sequence (DNA): TGTGCCAGTAGTATAATGGCAGGCAGTACCGGGGAGCTGTTTTTT. Translated: CASSIMAGSTGELFF.

This clone has just one count. This rearrangement joins TRBV18 to TRBJ1-4, with TRBD1 as a possible D gene (5 bases). Trimming left V 3 bases short and J 3 bases short, with 14 bases between. The CDR3 extends over 16 amino acids. The germline V gene encodes CDR1 KGHSH and CDR2 LQKENI. The CDR3 reads CASSPRPGGANEKLFF. As DNA, the CDR3 is TGTGCCAGCTCACCGCGTCCCGGGGGAGCTAATGAAAAACTGTTTTTT.

This clone was seen a few times. The J gene is TRBJ1-5, the V gene TRBV5-6; D may be TRBD1 (5 bases). Trimming cost V 3 bases and J 11 bases, with 12 bases left between them. This CDR3 region has 12 residues. Per the germline V gene, CDR1 is SGHDT and CDR2 is YYEEEE. In DNA, the CDR3 is TGTGCCAGCAGCTCAGGGTCTGTCGCCCAGCATTTT. The encoded protein is CASSSGSVAQHF.

The table lists this clone with a few counts. The chain has TRBV5-4 and TRBJ1-1; D remains ambiguous. V was clipped by 0 bases and J by 1 base, with 10 bases between them. From germline, CDR1 is SGHNT and CDR2 YYREEE (reference sequence). CDR3 length equals 15 residues. CDR3 region: CASSLGAVRNTEAFF. In nucleotides, the CDR3 is TGTGCCAGCAGCTTGGGGGCAGTGCGGAACACTGAAGCTTTCTTT. The whole variable domain, remainder taken from reference TRBV5-4 and TRBJ1-1, is ETGVTQSPTHLIKTRGQQVTLRCSSQSGHNTVSWYQQALGQGPQFIFQYYREEENGRGNFPPRFSGLQFPNYSSELNVNALELDDSALYLCASSLGAVRNTEAFFGQGTRLTVV.

This clone appeared once. The V and J genes are TRBV6-5 and TRBJ2-3; 8 bases align to TRBD1. Germline CDR1 is MNHEY and CDR2 is SVGAGI. The V segment lost 6 bases and the J segment 3 bases; nucleotides outside the gene matches: 2. This CDR3 has 13 residues. The CDR3 here is CASRGTGTDTQYF. CDR3 nucleotides: TGTGCCAGCAGAGGGACAGGAACAGATACGCAGTATTTT.

The rearrangement joins TRBV3-1 (or the pseudogene TRBV3-2) to TRBJ2-7; D may be TRBD1 (6 bases). This CDR3 has 15 amino acids. Trimming pared 0 bases from V and 5 bases from J, leaving 14 bases between. Germline CDR1 is LGHDT and CDR2 is YNNKEL (reference sequence). The CDR3 region is CASSQDRNRVNEQYF. The CDR3 nucleotides read TGTGCCAGCAGCCAAGATCGGAACAGGGTGAACGAGCAGTACTTC.

The chain couples TRBV5-8 to TRBJ2-7, with D perhaps matching TRBD1 (6 bases). Germline CDR1 SGHTS, CDR2 YDEGEE. The CDR3 is 14 residues long. V lost 1 base, J lost 2 bases, and 10 bases lay in between. CDR3 region: CASSLTGLTYEQYF. Here the CDR3 DNA reads TGTGCCAGCAGCTTGACAGGGTTGACCTACGAGCAGTACTTC.

The V call is TRBV5-1, the J call TRBJ2-7; the match to TRBD1 covers 7 bases. Germline CDR1 reads SGHRS; CDR2 reads YFSETQ. With V trimmed by 3 bases and J by 5 bases, 8 bases remained unmatched. This CDR3 has 14 amino acids. CDR3 in amino acids: CASSSPGQSNEQYF. CDR3 DNA sequence: TGCGCCAGCAGCTCTCCGGGACAGTCGAACGAGCAGTACTTC.